This T cell receptor beta chain emerged from a study of shared clonotypes between healthy human individuals. Positive CCR7 selection of CD45RO-negative cells yielded the naive CD8 cells, and terminally differentiated effector memory CD45RA+ cells were excluded. Using immunoSEQ multiplex PCR, the repertoire was profiled, and TCRdb retains in-frame clones only, with some absent. The table has about 2,100,000 clones, 90% to 95% seen once; the top ten hold more than 1.5%. The CDR3 is 16 residues long. V was cut by 3 bases and J by 4 bases, with 13 bases left in between. Germline V lookup: CDR1 MNHEY, CDR2 SMNVEV (reference sequence). This clone was detected only once. At the DNA level, this CDR3 is encoded by other sequences in the same sample as well.

The chain joins TRBV27 to TRBJ2-6; a weak D match, TRBD1 (6 bases). The sequence was collected from a man aged 18-30 years in good health. Some clones in this sample may be carry-over from other donors' samples. Sequencing was performed on naive CD8+ T cells from PBMCs. The CDR3 sequence is CASSLGRGSGANVLTF. The DNA for the CDR3 is TGTGCCAGCAGTTTGGGCAGGGGATCCGGGGCCAACGTCCTGACTTTC. Full variable domain (outside the CDR3, taken from reference TRBV27 and TRBJ2-6): EAQVTQNPRYLITVTGKKLTVTCSQNMNHEYMSWYRQDPGLGLRQIYYSMNVEVTDKGDVPEGYKVSRKEKRNFPLILESPSPNQTSLYFCASSLGRGSGANVLTFGAGSRLTVL.